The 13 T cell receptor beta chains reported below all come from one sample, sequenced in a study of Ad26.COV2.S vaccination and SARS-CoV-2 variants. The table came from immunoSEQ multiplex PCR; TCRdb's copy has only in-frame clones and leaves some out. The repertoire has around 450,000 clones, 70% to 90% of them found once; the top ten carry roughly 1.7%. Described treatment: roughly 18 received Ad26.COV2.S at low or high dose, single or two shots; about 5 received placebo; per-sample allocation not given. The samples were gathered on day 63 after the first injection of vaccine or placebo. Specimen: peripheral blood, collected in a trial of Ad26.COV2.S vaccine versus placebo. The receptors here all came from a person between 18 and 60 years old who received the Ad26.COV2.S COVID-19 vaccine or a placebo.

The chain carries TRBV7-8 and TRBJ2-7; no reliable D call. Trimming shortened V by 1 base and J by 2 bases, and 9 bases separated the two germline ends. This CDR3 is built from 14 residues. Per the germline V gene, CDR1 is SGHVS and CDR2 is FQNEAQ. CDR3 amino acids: CASSLDWSTYEQYF. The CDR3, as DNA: TGTGCCAGCAGCTTAGACTGGTCCACCTACGAGCAGTACTTC.

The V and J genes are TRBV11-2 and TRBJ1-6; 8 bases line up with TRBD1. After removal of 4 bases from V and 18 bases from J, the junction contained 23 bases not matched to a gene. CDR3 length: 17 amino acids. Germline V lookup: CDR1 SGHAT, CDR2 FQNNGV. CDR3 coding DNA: TGTGCCAGCAGCTCGTTGTGGGGGAACCGGACAGGGAGGCGACCCCACTTT. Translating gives CASSSLWGNRTGRRPHF.

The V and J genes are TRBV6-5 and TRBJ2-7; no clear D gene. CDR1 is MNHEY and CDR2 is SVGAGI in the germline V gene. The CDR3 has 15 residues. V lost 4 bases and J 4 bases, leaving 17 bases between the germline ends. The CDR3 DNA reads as TGTGCCAGCAGTTCTGGTTGGGCCCGTAGGTACGAGCAGTACTTC. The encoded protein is CASSSGWARRYEQYF.

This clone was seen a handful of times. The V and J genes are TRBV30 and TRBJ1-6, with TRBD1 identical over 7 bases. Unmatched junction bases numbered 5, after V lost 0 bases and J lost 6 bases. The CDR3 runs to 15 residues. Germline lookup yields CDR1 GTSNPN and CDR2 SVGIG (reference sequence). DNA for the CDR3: TGTGCCTGGAGTGTACAAGGACAGGTTAATTCACCCCTCCACTTT. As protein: CAWSVQGQVNSPLHF.

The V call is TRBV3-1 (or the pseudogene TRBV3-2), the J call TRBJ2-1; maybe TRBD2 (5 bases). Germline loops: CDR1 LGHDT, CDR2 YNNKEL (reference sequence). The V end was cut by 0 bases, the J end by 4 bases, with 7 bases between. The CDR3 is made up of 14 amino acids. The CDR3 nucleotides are TGTGCCAGCAGCCAAGATCGGGGTTACAATGAGCAGTTCTTC. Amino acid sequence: CASSQDRGYNEQFF.

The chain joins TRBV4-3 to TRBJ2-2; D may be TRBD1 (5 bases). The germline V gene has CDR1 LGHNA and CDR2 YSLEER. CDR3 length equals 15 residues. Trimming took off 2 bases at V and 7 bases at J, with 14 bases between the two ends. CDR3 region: CASSQSGLMFGELFF. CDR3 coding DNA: TGCGCCAGCAGCCAATCAGGGTTAATGTTCGGGGAGCTGTTTTTT.

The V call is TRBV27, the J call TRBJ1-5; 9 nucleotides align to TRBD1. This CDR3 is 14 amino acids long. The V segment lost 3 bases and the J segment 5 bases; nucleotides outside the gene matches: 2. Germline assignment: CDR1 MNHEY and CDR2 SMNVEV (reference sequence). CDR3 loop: CASSFGQGHQPQHF. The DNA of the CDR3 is TGTGCCAGCAGTTTCGGACAGGGGCATCAGCCCCAGCATTTT.

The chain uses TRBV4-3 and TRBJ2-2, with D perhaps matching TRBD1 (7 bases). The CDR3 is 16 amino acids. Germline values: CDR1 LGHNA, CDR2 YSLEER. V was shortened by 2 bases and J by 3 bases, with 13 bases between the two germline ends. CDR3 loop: CASSQLTGDYTGELFF. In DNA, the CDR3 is TGCGCCAGCAGCCAACTCACAGGGGACTACACCGGGGAGCTGTTTTTT.

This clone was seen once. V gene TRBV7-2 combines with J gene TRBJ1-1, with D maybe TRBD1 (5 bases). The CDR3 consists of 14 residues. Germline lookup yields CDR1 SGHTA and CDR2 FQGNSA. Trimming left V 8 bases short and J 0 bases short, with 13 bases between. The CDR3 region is CASRTGTLNTEAFF. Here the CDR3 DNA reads TGTGCCAGCCGGACGGGGACGCTGAACACTGAAGCTTTCTTT.

CDR3 sequence: CASRFLLEGVAKNIQYF. CDR3 sequence (DNA): TGTGCAAGTCGCTTCTTGCTGGAGGGGGTAGCCAAAAACATTCAGTACTTC. V gene TRBV12-2 combines with J gene TRBJ2-4. TRBV12-2 is described as a pseudogene. The CDR3 is made up of 17 amino acids.

The DNA of the CDR3 is TGTGCCAGTAGTAATCCGGGGAATCAGCCCCAGCATTTT. This translates into CASSNPGNQPQHF. V is TRBV19 and J is TRBJ1-5; D not resolved. The CDR3 is 13 amino acids. Germline V gene data show CDR1 as LNHDA and CDR2 as SQIVND (reference sequence). V shed 4 bases and J shed 4 bases, with 8 bases lying between them.

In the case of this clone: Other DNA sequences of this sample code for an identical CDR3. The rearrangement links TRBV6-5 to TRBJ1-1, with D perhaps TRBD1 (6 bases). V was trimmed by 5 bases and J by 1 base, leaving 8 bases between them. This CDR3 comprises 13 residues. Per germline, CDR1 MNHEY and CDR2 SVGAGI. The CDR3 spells CASSLRGNTEAFF. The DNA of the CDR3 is TGTGCCAGCAGTCTCAGGGGGAACACTGAAGCTTTCTTT.

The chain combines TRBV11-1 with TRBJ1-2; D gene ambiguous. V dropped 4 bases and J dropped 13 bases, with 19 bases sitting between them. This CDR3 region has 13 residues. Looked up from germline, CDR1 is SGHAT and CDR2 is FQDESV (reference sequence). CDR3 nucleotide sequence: TGTGCCAGCAGCTCCAACCCCGGCCCTTTCGCCACCTTC. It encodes CASSSNPGPFATF.